Listed below are T cell receptor beta chains from one sample, sequenced in a study of CD8 T cells in ankylosing spondylitis. TCRdb reprocessed the 5' RACE reads via MiXCR and lists one record per CDR3 protein. The data contain 250,000 to 350,000 distinct CDR3 sequences, over 15% of them singletons. The sample consisted of blood, either unsorted or a sorted T cell fraction (not recorded which). These receptors came from a male donor with ankylosing spondylitis or in good health (not recorded which). The CDR3 runs from the conserved cysteine through the conserved F or W. The D gene is left open where the match is weak. Size values are once, few and many counts, or a class for expanded clones, and some rows have none.

j_call,clone_size,d_call,v_call,cdr3_aa,cdr3_nt
TRBJ2-3,-,-,TRBV6-2/TRBV6-3,CASSYQSPTDTQYF,TGTGCCAGCAGTTACCAGTCCCCCACAGATACGCAGTATTTT
TRBJ2-5,few,-,TRBV7-9,CASSLFRQVKQGTQYF,TGTGCCAGCAGCTTATTTAGACAGGTCAAACAAGGGACCCAGTACTTC
TRBJ2-1,-,-,TRBV9,CASSVVVGPRYNEQFF,TGTGCCAGCAGCGTAGTCGTGGGTCCACGCTACAATGAGCAGTTCTTC
TRBJ2-1,-,TRBD2,TRBV5-1,CASSLLLADNNEQFF,TGCGCCAGCAGCTTGTTACTAGCGGATAACAATGAGCAGTTCTTC
TRBJ2-6,-,TRBD1,TRBV5-1,CASSAGQAGANVLTF,TGCGCCAGCAGCGCCGGACAGGCTGGGGCCAACGTCCTGACTTTC
TRBJ2-1,-,-,TRBV24-1,CATEGTFRTRGYNEQFF,TGTGCCACCGAGGGAACTTTCCGGACACGAGGCTACAATGAGCAGTTCTTC
TRBJ2-1,many,TRBD2,TRBV3-1,CASSETSGGFLEQFF,TGTGCCAGCAGCGAAACTAGCGGGGGGTTTCTTGAGCAGTTCTTC
TRBJ2-3,-,TRBD2,TRBV7-9,CASSSGLAGYSTDTQYF,TGTGCCAGCAGCTCCGGACTAGCGGGGTATAGCACAGATACGCAGTATTTT
TRBJ2-3,many,-,TRBV5-1,CASRKEDGTDTQYF,TGCGCCAGCAGAAAGGAGGATGGGACAGATACGCAGTATTTT
TRBJ1-5,-,TRBD1,TRBV6-1,CASSTGAHQPQHF,TGTGCCAGCAGTACAGGGGCCCATCAGCCCCAGCATTTT
TRBJ2-5,-,TRBD2,TRBV20-1,CSARVLAGETQYF,TGCAGTGCTAGGGTGCTAGCGGGAGAGACCCAGTACTTC
TRBJ2-2,many,-,TRBV29-1,CSVEGGGRELFF,TGCAGCGTTGAAGGAGGGGGTCGGGAGCTGTTTTTT
TRBJ2-2,-,-,TRBV29-1,CSVGRGTANTGELFF,TGCAGCGTTGGGAGGGGAACCGCGAACACCGGGGAGCTGTTTTTT
TRBJ2-1,few,TRBD2,TRBV10-3,CAISGGGSHNEQFF,TGTGCCATCAGTGGGGGGGGATCCCACAATGAGCAGTTCTTC
TRBJ2-3,many,-,TRBV5-1,CASSLVADTQYF,TGCGCCAGCAGCTTGGTGGCAGATACGCAGTATTTT
TRBJ2-1,few,-,TRBV4-2,CASSQRGNEQFF,TGTGCCAGCAGCCAACGGGGTAATGAGCAGTTCTTC
TRBJ1-6,-,TRBD1,TRBV5-1,CASSLAGGLSSPLHF,TGCGCCAGCAGCTTAGCAGGGGGCCTCAGTTCACCCCTCCACTTT
TRBJ1-2,many,-,TRBV6-1,CASSEVLYGYTF,TGTGCCAGCAGTGAAGTACTCTATGGCTACACCTTC
TRBJ2-3,-,TRBD2,TRBV6-1,CASKRTSGGARDTQYF,TGTGCCAGCAAAAGGACTAGCGGGGGGGCCAGAGATACGCAGTATTTT
TRBJ2-1,-,-,TRBV15,CATSSGKIQGDEQFF,TGTGCCACCAGCAGCGGGAAAATACAGGGCGATGAGCAGTTCTTC
TRBJ2-1,-,TRBD1,TRBV24-1,CATSDLQGSEQFF,TGTGCCACCAGTGATTTACAGGGGAGTGAGCAGTTCTTC
TRBJ2-1,many,TRBD1,TRBV5-1,CASSVMGQPNEQFF,TGCGCCAGCAGCGTAATGGGACAGCCTAATGAGCAGTTCTTC
TRBJ2-2,once,-,TRBV28,CASRGGGSSGELFF,TGTGCCAGCAGGGGAGGGGGAAGCTCCGGGGAGCTGTTTTTT
TRBJ2-2,many,-,TRBV6-5,CASSYAENTGELFF,TGTGCCAGCAGTTACGCAGAGAACACCGGGGAGCTGTTTTTT
TRBJ2-2,-,TRBD2,TRBV6-5,CASSFRASGGNTGELFF,TGTGCCAGCAGTTTTAGGGCTAGCGGGGGAAACACCGGGGAGCTGTTTTTT
TRBJ2-1,many,-,TRBV5-6,CASSLFRAYNEQFF,TGTGCCAGCAGCTTGTTCAGGGCCTACAATGAGCAGTTCTTC
TRBJ1-1,-,-,TRBV12-3/TRBV12-4,CASSPYRGGDTEAFF,TGTGCCAGCAGCCCATACCGTGGGGGTGACACTGAAGCTTTCTTT
TRBJ2-1,-,-,TRBV5-5,CASSLIMEQFF,TGTGCCAGCAGCTTGATTATGGAGCAGTTCTTC
TRBJ2-1,-,TRBD2,TRBV7-8,CASSLTTSGGPNEQFF,TGTGCCAGCAGCTTAACGACTAGCGGGGGGCCCAATGAGCAGTTCTTC
TRBJ2-5,-,-,TRBV20-1,CSPSQGGQETQYF,TGCAGTCCGTCCCAGGGCGGCCAAGAGACCCAGTACTTC
TRBJ2-3,few,TRBD2,TRBV9,CASSVAGGSFTDTQYF,TGTGCCAGCAGCGTAGCGGGAGGGAGTTTTACAGATACGCAGTATTTT
TRBJ2-5,-,TRBD2,TRBV12-3/TRBV12-4,CASSPLAGGLGTQYF,TGTGCCAGCAGTCCTCTAGCGGGGGGGCTCGGGACCCAGTACTTC
TRBJ2-3,-,-,TRBV24-1,CATSDLTGTYDTQYF,TGTGCCACCAGTGATTTGACGGGGACATATGATACGCAGTATTTT
TRBJ1-3,few,-,TRBV25-1,CASSDRGSGNTIYF,TGTGCCAGCAGTGACCGTGGCTCAGGAAACACCATATATTTT
TRBJ2-1,-,-,TRBV7-9,CASSLDGFSYNEQFF,TGTGCCAGCAGCTTAGATGGGTTTTCCTACAATGAGCAGTTCTTC
TRBJ2-4,-,-,TRBV20-1,CSARDPADPVDIQYF,TGCAGTGCTAGAGATCCGGCGGATCCGGTGGACATTCAGTACTTC
TRBJ2-5,-,TRBD1,TRBV5-4,CASSWTLATGTGLRETQYF,TGTGCCAGCAGCTGGACTTTAGCAACCGGGACAGGGTTGCGAGAGACCCAGTACTTC
TRBJ1-5,few,-,TRBV20-1,CSASVGIPRVSNQPQHF,TGCAGTGCTAGTGTTGGGATCCCCAGGGTTAGCAATCAGCCCCAGCATTTT
TRBJ2-2,-,TRBD2,TRBV5-1,CASSPTSGGINTGELFF,TGCGCCAGCAGCCCAACTAGCGGGGGGATCAACACCGGGGAGCTGTTTTTT
TRBJ1-1,-,TRBD1,TRBV5-6,CASSLRTGIVNTEAFF,TGTGCCAGCAGCCTACGGACAGGGATAGTGAACACTGAAGCTTTCTTT
TRBJ1-1,few,TRBD1,TRBV15,CATSRDRVQGARNTEAFF,TGTGCCACCAGCAGAGATCGGGTTCAGGGGGCGAGGAACACTGAAGCTTTCTTT
TRBJ2-5,-,TRBD2,TRBV3-1,CASRREAQETQYF,TGTGCCAGCAGGCGGGAGGCTCAAGAGACCCAGTACTTC
TRBJ2-1,many,-,TRBV29-1,CSVEGGGRSSYNEQFF,TGCAGCGTTGAGGGGGGTGGCCGGAGCTCCTACAATGAGCAGTTCTTC
TRBJ2-1,-,TRBD2,TRBV9,CASSVGLAGVNEQFF,TGTGCCAGCAGCGTTGGACTAGCGGGAGTCAATGAGCAGTTCTTC
TRBJ1-1,many,TRBD1,TRBV5-1,CASSISGQGDTEAFF,TGCGCCAGCAGCATCTCGGGACAGGGGGACACTGAAGCTTTCTTT
TRBJ2-1,-,TRBD1,TRBV5-1,CASSNRQGSYNEQFF,TGCGCCAGCAGCAATAGACAGGGCTCCTACAATGAGCAGTTCTTC
TRBJ2-2,-,TRBD2,TRBV9,CASSDASGLNTGELFF,TGTGCCAGCAGCGACGCTAGCGGTTTGAACACCGGGGAGCTGTTTTTT
TRBJ1-5,many,-,TRBV5-1,CASSLRGDSNQPQHF,TGCGCCAGCAGCTTACGGGGCGATAGCAATCAGCCCCAGCATTTT
TRBJ2-3,-,-,TRBV7-9,CASSFSGYTDTQYF,TGTGCCAGCAGCTTTAGCGGATACACAGATACGCAGTATTTT
TRBJ2-1,-,TRBD2,TRBV5-1,CASSPTSGVYNEQFF,TGCGCCAGCAGCCCAACTAGCGGGGTTTACAATGAGCAGTTCTTC
TRBJ1-2,-,-,TRBV2,CASSAGHGYTF,TGTGCCAGCAGTGCGGGACATGGCTACACCTTC
TRBJ1-2,-,-,TRBV5-1,CASSPNRADYGYTF,TGCGCCAGCAGCCCGAATCGGGCTGACTATGGCTACACCTTC
TRBJ2-1,-,TRBD2,TRBV14,CASSQDGVAGPNEQFF,TGTGCCAGCAGCCAAGACGGGGTAGCGGGACCCAATGAGCAGTTCTTC
TRBJ1-4,few,-,TRBV20-1,CSASRQDGEKLFF,TGCAGTGCTAGCAGGCAGGATGGGGAAAAACTGTTTTTT
TRBJ2-2,few,TRBD2,TRBV6-5,CASSYSISGGARELFF,TGTGCCAGCAGTTACTCGATTAGCGGGGGGGCTCGGGAGCTGTTTTTT
TRBJ2-2,few,-,TRBV3-1,CASSDSAGELFF,TGTGCCAGCAGCGATTCGGCCGGGGAGCTGTTTTTT
TRBJ2-2,few,-,TRBV12-3/TRBV12-4,CASTPDWGPGELFF,TGTGCCAGCACCCCCGATTGGGGGCCCGGGGAGCTGTTTTTT
TRBJ1-1,-,-,TRBV12-3/TRBV12-4,CASSTGIGTEAFF,TGTGCCAGCAGTACAGGGATTGGCACTGAAGCTTTCTTT
TRBJ1-2,-,TRBD1,TRBV27,CASSQYRGPVYGYTF,TGTGCCAGCAGTCAGTACAGGGGGCCGGTCTATGGCTACACCTTC